This T cell receptor (beta chain) came from a study of chemoradiotherapy in HPV16-positive cancers. V was shortened by 0 bases and J by 0 bases, with 15 bases between the two germline ends. The V gene's germline CDR1 is SGHDT and CDR2 YYEEEE. The length of the CDR3 is 17 residues. Generated by immunoSEQ multiplex PCR, the TCRdb table keeps only in-frame clones and is missing some. This sample yields approximately 14,000 clones, of which about 91% are seen a single time; around 3.8% belongs to the top ten. The input for sequencing was blood, taken from a patient who underwent chemoradiotherapy. The clonotype originates from a human donor with HPV-associated anogenital cancer. The V and J genes are TRBV5-6 and TRBJ1-1; weak D call: TRBD1 (5 bases). DNA of the CDR3: TGTGCCAGCAGCTTGGTCAGGGATATCTATATGAACACTGAAGCTTTCTTT. Translation gives CASSLVRDIYMNTEAFF.